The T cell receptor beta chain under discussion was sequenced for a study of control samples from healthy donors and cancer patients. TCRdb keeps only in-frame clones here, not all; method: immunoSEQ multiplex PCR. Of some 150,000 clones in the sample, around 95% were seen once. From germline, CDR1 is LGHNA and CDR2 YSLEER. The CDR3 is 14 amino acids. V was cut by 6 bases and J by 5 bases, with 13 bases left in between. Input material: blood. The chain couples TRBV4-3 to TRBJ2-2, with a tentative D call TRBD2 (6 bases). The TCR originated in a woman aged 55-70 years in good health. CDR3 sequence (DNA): TGCGCCAGCAGAAGGAGGGGTGGGACCGGGGAGCTGTTTTTT. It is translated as CASRRRGGTGELFF.